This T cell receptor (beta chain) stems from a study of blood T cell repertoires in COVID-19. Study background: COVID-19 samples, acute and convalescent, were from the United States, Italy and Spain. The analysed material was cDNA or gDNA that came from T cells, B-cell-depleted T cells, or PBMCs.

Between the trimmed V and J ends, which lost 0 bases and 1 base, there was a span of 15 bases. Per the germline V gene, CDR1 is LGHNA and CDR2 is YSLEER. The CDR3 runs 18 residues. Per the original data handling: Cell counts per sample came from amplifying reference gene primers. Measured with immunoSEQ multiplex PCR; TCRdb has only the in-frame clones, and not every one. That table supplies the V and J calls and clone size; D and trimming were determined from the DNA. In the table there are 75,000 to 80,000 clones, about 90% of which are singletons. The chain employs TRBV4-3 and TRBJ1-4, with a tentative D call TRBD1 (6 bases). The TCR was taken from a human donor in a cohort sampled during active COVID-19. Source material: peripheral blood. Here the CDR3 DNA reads TGCGCCAGCAGCCAAGATCAAGGACAGATTGGAACTAATGAAAAACTGTTTTTT. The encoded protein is CASSQDQGQIGTNEKLFF.